The entry below describes one T cell receptor (beta chain). Its target is not known. CDR3 length equals 13 residues. V was trimmed by 4 bases and J by 0 bases, leaving 6 bases between them. The germline V gene encodes CDR1 SGHVS and CDR2 FNYEAQ. This entry belongs to a study of OX40 agonist ivuxolimab in advanced cancers. Overall study findings and caveats: Dosing at 0.1 to 3.0 mg/kg was accompanied by clonal expansion of CD4+ and CD8+ blood T cells by week 6.

Only in-frame clones appear in the TCRdb table, and some are missing; sequencing was by immunoSEQ multiplex PCR. Found here are about 48,000 clones, approximately 88% of them singletons; the top ten hold roughly 56%. The TCR sequence derives from an adult with an advanced solid tumor such as melanoma, head and neck, liver or kidney cancer. The starting material was CD4+ or CD8+ T cells sorted from blood, obtained in a trial of the OX40 agonist ivuxolimab. The rearrangement uses TRBV7-6 and TRBJ2-5, with D unresolved. The CDR3 is CASSSTYQETQYF. The CDR3 DNA is TGTGCCAGCAGCTCGACGTACCAAGAGACCCAGTACTTC.